Listed below are T cell receptor beta chains from one sample, sequenced in a study of Ad26.COV2.S vaccination and SARS-CoV-2 variants. The assay was immunoSEQ multiplex PCR, and TCRdb's table has in-frame clones only and misses some. This sample carries some 480,000 clones, around 88% of them seen once, and the ten largest clones take 9.5% to 15%. This specimen was peripheral blood, taken in a trial of Ad26.COV2.S vaccine versus placebo. The receptors here all came from a person between 18 and 59 years old who received the Ad26.COV2.S COVID-19 vaccine or a placebo. The CDR3 runs from the conserved cysteine through the conserved F or W. The order of the fields is J gene, V gene, CDR3 protein.

j_gene: TRBJ1-6
v_gene: TRBV6-1
CDR3aa: CASRESGTGRNSPLHF

j_gene: TRBJ1-1
v_gene: TRBV4-1
CDR3aa: CASSQGFMKTGTRHTEAFF

j_gene: TRBJ2-2
v_gene: TRBV7-3
CDR3aa: CASRSTAGPGELFF

j_gene: TRBJ1-2
v_gene: TRBV18
CDR3aa: CASSPPSSRVTYGYTF

j_gene: TRBJ2-1
v_gene: TRBV14
CDR3aa: CASSQEHTPGHEQFF

j_gene: TRBJ1-4
v_gene: TRBV5-1
CDR3aa: CASSFGQGNEKLFF

j_gene: TRBJ1-1
v_gene: TRBV2
CDR3aa: CASSESAPRGKAFF

j_gene: TRBJ1-1
v_gene: TRBV29-1
CDR3aa: CSGVEGIVEAFF

j_gene: TRBJ2-1
v_gene: TRBV6-5
CDR3aa: CASSRAGVHEQFF

j_gene: TRBJ1-6
v_gene: TRBV7-9
CDR3aa: CASSSPQRRAGSPLHF

j_gene: TRBJ2-2
v_gene: TRBV9
CDR3aa: CASSVEGRELFF

j_gene: TRBJ1-5
v_gene: TRBV27
CDR3aa: CASSYKGGGGIRNQPQHF

j_gene: TRBJ1-6
v_gene: TRBV24-1
CDR3aa: CATSDFKAEPDYNSPLHF

j_gene: TRBJ1-1
v_gene: TRBV6-5
CDR3aa: CASSYSASGGTEAFF

j_gene: TRBJ1-3
v_gene: TRBV7-9
CDR3aa: CASSLLAGPGNTIYF

j_gene: TRBJ1-1
v_gene: TRBV6-4
CDR3aa: CASSYRGLFYTEAFF

j_gene: TRBJ1-6
v_gene: TRBV14
CDR3aa: CASSQSGNSPLHF

j_gene: TRBJ1-3
v_gene: TRBV7-6
CDR3aa: CASSLAYRGSGNTIYF

j_gene: TRBJ1-5
v_gene: TRBV6-2/TRBV6-3
CDR3aa: CASSDGGEVQPQHF

j_gene: TRBJ1-1
v_gene: TRBV3-1/TRBV3-2
CDR3aa: CASSQVRRSTEAFF

j_gene: TRBJ2-2
v_gene: TRBV12-3/TRBV12-4
CDR3aa: CASSTLAGELFF

j_gene: TRBJ1-1
v_gene: TRBV12-5
CDR3aa: CASGVWGSEAFF

j_gene: TRBJ1-5
v_gene: TRBV18
CDR3aa: CASSPRRTAVAPRRENSNQPQHF

j_gene: TRBJ1-1
v_gene: TRBV21-1
CDR3aa: CASSKAGTPRECTEAFF

j_gene: TRBJ1-2
v_gene: TRBV3-1/TRBV3-2
CDR3aa: CASSQDARGYTF

j_gene: TRBJ1-6
v_gene: TRBV7-8
CDR3aa: CASSLGQANNSPLHF

j_gene: TRBJ2-7
v_gene: TRBV5-1
CDR3aa: CASSGGVSPQLYEQYF

j_gene: TRBJ2-1
v_gene: TRBV11-3
CDR3aa: CASSDGTSGYNEQFF

j_gene: TRBJ2-1
v_gene: TRBV6-5
CDR3aa: CASRPWTGGNEQFF

j_gene: TRBJ2-7
v_gene: TRBV28
CDR3aa: CASSPSGIYEQYF

j_gene: TRBJ2-1
v_gene: TRBV18
CDR3aa: CASSAYSGAGNNEQFF

j_gene: TRBJ2-1
v_gene: TRBV15
CDR3aa: CATRPAGDYNEQFF

j_gene: TRBJ2-4
v_gene: TRBV24-1
CDR3aa: CATSPGTVGSIQYF

j_gene: TRBJ1-2
v_gene: TRBV7-2
CDR3aa: CASSSDGLNTYGYTF

j_gene: TRBJ1-2
v_gene: TRBV28
CDR3aa: CASRGQLPYGYTF

j_gene: TRBJ2-3
v_gene: TRBV5-1
CDR3aa: CASSSAGSSTDTQYF

j_gene: TRBJ1-6
v_gene: TRBV7-3
CDR3aa: CASSLTGRRGTPLHF

j_gene: TRBJ2-2
v_gene: TRBV6-5
CDR3aa: CASSQLAPGELFF

j_gene: TRBJ2-6
v_gene: TRBV7-3
CDR3aa: CASSSQTGFGANVLTF

j_gene: TRBJ2-1
v_gene: TRBV28
CDR3aa: CASTSGTGPYNEQFF

j_gene: TRBJ2-2
v_gene: TRBV5-1
CDR3aa: CASSLEPLPGELFF

j_gene: TRBJ2-7
v_gene: TRBV21-1
CDR3aa: CASSKAKVREQYF

j_gene: TRBJ2-1
v_gene: TRBV12-3/TRBV12-4
CDR3aa: CASRIATSEQFF

j_gene: TRBJ2-1
v_gene: TRBV19
CDR3aa: CASSFLGNEQFF

j_gene: TRBJ1-4
v_gene: TRBV28
CDR3aa: CASSLPPRGRLEKLFF

j_gene: TRBJ1-5
v_gene: TRBV7-9
CDR3aa: CASTPGTPDQPQHF

j_gene: TRBJ1-2
v_gene: TRBV4-3
CDR3aa: CASSQEGRVEGYTF

j_gene: TRBJ2-4
v_gene: TRBV12-3/TRBV12-4
CDR3aa: CASSRGPPNIQYF

j_gene: TRBJ2-1
v_gene: TRBV7-3
CDR3aa: CASSLGSSYNEQFF

j_gene: TRBJ2-7
v_gene: TRBV27
CDR3aa: CASRGQGDYEQYF

j_gene: TRBJ2-7
v_gene: TRBV6-5
CDR3aa: CASSYSFTGTYEQYF

j_gene: TRBJ1-3
v_gene: TRBV30
CDR3aa: CAWGLDSGNTIYF

j_gene: TRBJ1-3
v_gene: TRBV7-2
CDR3aa: CASNPLVGAGPSGNTIYF

j_gene: TRBJ1-6
v_gene: TRBV6-5
CDR3aa: CASRQGQNNSPLHF